This TCR beta chain was profiled in a study of blood T cell repertoires in COVID-19. Overall study context: Material from acute and convalescent COVID-19 was sourced from the United States, Italy and Spain. PBMCs, B-cell-depleted T cells, or T cells were the source of the cDNA or gDNA that made up the material.

As handled by the study authors: Reference gene primer amplification gave nucleated cell count estimates. Using immunoSEQ multiplex PCR, the repertoire was profiled, and TCRdb retains in-frame clones only, with some absent. From that table come the V and J calls and clone size; the DNA was used to work out D and trimming. This table holds fewer than 250,000 clones, 84% found once. CDR3 length: 13 residues. Unmatched junction bases numbered 5, after V lost 5 bases and J lost 6 bases. Germline CDR1 reads SGHNT; CDR2 reads YENEEA. The TCR originated in a man aged 50-59 years with acute or convalescent COVID-19. The V and J genes are TRBV11-3 and TRBJ2-7; 9 bases line up with TRBD1. Material for sequencing was peripheral blood. The CDR3 spells CASSRDRGSEQYF. For the CDR3, the DNA is TGTGCCAGCAGCCGAGACAGGGGGTCCGAGCAGTACTTC. Full variable domain (outside the CDR3, taken from reference TRBV11-3 and TRBJ2-7): EAGVVQSPRYKIIEKKQPVAFWCNPISGHNTLYWYLQNLGQGPELLIRYENEEAVDDSQLPKDRFSAERLKGVDSTLKIQPAELGDSAVYLCASSRDRGSEQYFGPGTRLTVT.